Below, 13 T cell receptor beta chains from the same sample are listed, as sequenced in a study of blood T cell repertoires in COVID-19. TCRdb keeps only in-frame clones here, not all; method: immunoSEQ multiplex PCR. The data contain about 480,000 clones, approximately 88% of them singletons. The sequencing input was PBMCs or T cells enriched from blood (not recorded which). The source of these receptors is a woman between 40 and 50 years old who had recovered from COVID-19.

The chain has TRBV7-8 and TRBJ1-1; the D gene is possibly TRBD1 (5 bases). Trimming pared 5 bases from V and 0 bases from J, leaving 10 bases between. Germline V CDR1 and CDR2: SGHVS, FQNEAQ. The CDR3 contains 14 residues. The CDR3 sequence: CASSRGILNTEAFF. CDR3 in DNA: TGTGCCAGCAGCAGGGGTATACTGAACACTGAAGCTTTCTTT.

The rearrangement uses TRBV3-1 (or the pseudogene TRBV3-2) and TRBJ1-1; 9 nucleotides line up with TRBD1. V was clipped by 3 bases and J by 4 bases; unmatched bases: 12. Germline V gene sequence: CDR1 LGHDT, CDR2 YNNKEL (reference sequence). The CDR3 covers 17 residues. The CDR3 here is CASSQEQGARVGTEAFF. The CDR3 nucleotides read TGTGCCAGCAGCCAGGAACAGGGGGCGAGGGTGGGCACTGAAGCTTTCTTT.

The chain carries TRBV3-1 (or the pseudogene TRBV3-2) and TRBJ2-1; TRBD2 might be the D (6 bases). This CDR3 is 13 amino acids long. V was pared by 4 bases and J by 9 bases, with 13 bases between. CDR1 and CDR2 (germline): LGHDT, YNNKEL (reference sequence). The CDR3 region has the DNA TGTGCCAGCAGCCTAGCGGCTGGGGCTGAGCAGTTCTTC. Protein: CASSLAAGAEQFF.

This chain connects TRBV14 to TRBJ2-2; possibly TRBD1 for D (5 bases). Trimming took 6 bases from V and 1 from J, leaving 6 bases between them. CDR1 and CDR2 (germline): SGHDN, FVKESK. CDR3 length equals 13 residues. The CDR3 sequence is CASRQGNTGELFF. CDR3 sequence (DNA): TGTGCCAGCAGGCAGGGGAACACCGGGGAGCTGTTTTTT.

The chain joins TRBV10-3 to TRBJ2-7, with D possibly being TRBD2 (5 bases). The CDR3 runs to 16 residues. V lost 3 bases and J lost 0, with 15 bases in between. In germline, CDR1 is ENHRY, CDR2 SYGVKD. CDR3 sequence: CAISDLSSTSSYEQYF. CDR3 nucleotides: TGTGCCATCAGTGACCTCTCTAGCACTTCCTCCTACGAGCAGTACTTC.

The rearrangement links TRBV5-1 to TRBJ1-1, with a possible D match to TRBD1 (6 bases). V was clipped by 0 bases and J by 5 bases, with 11 bases between them. The CDR3 is 14 residues long. Germline V gene data show CDR1 as SGHRS and CDR2 as YFSETQ. The CDR3 DNA sequence: TGCGCCAGCAGCTTGGCTGGGACACGAACTGAAGCTTTCTTT. Residues: CASSLAGTRTEAFF.

V gene TRBV9 combines with J gene TRBJ1-4; 10 bases fit TRBD1. The CDR3 totals 16 residues. V dropped 0 bases and J dropped 6; count of bases not matched to a gene: 5. The germline V gene has CDR1 SGDLS and CDR2 YYNGEE. The CDR3 DNA is TGTGCCAGCAGCGTAGGCTTGGGACAGGGGTATGAAAAACTGTTTTTT. Protein product: CASSVGLGQGYEKLFF.

This rearrangement joins TRBV14 to TRBJ2-1; unclear D gene. The CDR3 covers 12 residues. V was pared by 2 bases and J by 11 bases, with 10 bases between. The germline CDR1 and CDR2 sequences are SGHDN and FVKESK. CDR3 amino acids: CASSQFKAKQFF. For the CDR3, the DNA is TGTGCCAGCAGCCAATTCAAAGCGAAGCAGTTCTTC.

This chain joins TRBV25-1 and TRBJ1-2, with a weak D call TRBD1 (6 bases). Germline CDR1 is MGHDK and CDR2 is SYGVNS. The CDR3 sequence is 12 residues long. V was trimmed by 4 bases and J by 7 bases, leaving 10 bases between them. The CDR3 loop is CASSGGHGGYTF. Written as DNA, the CDR3 is TGTGCCAGCAGTGGGGGACATGGTGGCTACACCTTC.

The chain links TRBV10-1 to TRBJ1-1; TRBD1 might be the D (6 bases). V lost 3 bases and J lost 1, with 6 bases in between. Germline V lookup: CDR1 WNHNN, CDR2 SYGVQD (reference sequence). This CDR3 spans 13 amino acids. For the CDR3, the DNA is TGCGCCAGCAGTGAACAGGGGAACACTGAAGCTTTCTTT. It encodes CASSEQGNTEAFF.

This sequence joins TRBV10-1 and TRBJ1-2; TRBD1 matches at 10 bases. This CDR3 is 13 amino acids long. Germline V gene data show CDR1 as WNHNN and CDR2 as SYGVQD (reference sequence). V dropped 4 bases and J dropped 6; count of bases not matched to a gene: 2. The CDR3 is CASSAGQGDGYTF. CDR3 nucleotides: TGCGCCAGCAGTGCTGGACAGGGGGATGGCTACACCTTC.

The chain couples TRBV11-2 to TRBJ2-7, with 10 bases aligning to TRBD2. The CDR3 sequence is 13 residues long. Germline V lookup: CDR1 SGHAT, CDR2 FQNNGV. J lost 6 bases, V lost 3 bases, and 2 bases had no gene match. CDR3 in amino acids: CASSFEREGEQYF. In DNA, the CDR3 is TGTGCCAGCAGCTTCGAGCGGGAGGGCGAGCAGTACTTC. The variable domain in full, completed from reference TRBV11-2 and TRBJ2-7, reads EAGVAQSPRYKIIEKRQSVAFWCNPISGHATLYWYQQILGQGPKLLIQFQNNGVVDDSQLPKDRFSAERLKGVDSTLKIQPAKLEDSAVYLCASSFEREGEQYFGPGTRLTVT.

The rearrangement uses TRBV11-2 and TRBJ1-1; 9 nucleotides agree with TRBD1. Germline lookup yields CDR1 SGHAT and CDR2 FQNNGV. This CDR3 has 17 residues. J lost 7 bases, V lost 5 bases, and 17 bases had no gene match. Written as DNA, the CDR3 is TGTGCCAGCAGCCACCAGCGGGGGAGACAGGGGGAAATTGAAGCTTTCTTT. This gives the protein CASSHQRGRQGEIEAFF. Full variable domain (outside the CDR3, taken from reference TRBV11-2 and TRBJ1-1): EAGVAQSPRYKIIEKRQSVAFWCNPISGHATLYWYQQILGQGPKLLIQFQNNGVVDDSQLPKDRFSAERLKGVDSTLKIQPAKLEDSAVYLCASSHQRGRQGEIEAFFGQGTRLTVV.